These 27 T cell receptor beta chains were all obtained from the same sample, sequenced in a study of cytomegalovirus exposure and HLA in healthy donors. The PCR made use of 60 Vbeta and 13 Jbeta primers. Assay: immunoSEQ multiplex PCR; the TCRdb copy retains only in-frame clones and omits some. The data show roughly 100,000 clones, under 85% seen once. Input material: PBMCs. Every receptor here comes from a man between 18 and 35 years old in good health and CMV-seropositive.

The gene calls are TRBV18 and TRBJ2-6; no firm D call. The CDR3 is 15 residues long. Germline assignment: CDR1 KGHSH and CDR2 LQKENI. V was clipped by 6 bases and J by 2 bases, with 11 bases between them. The CDR3 is CASSRDAAGANVLTF. As DNA, the CDR3 is TGTGCCAGCTCGAGAGACGCGGCTGGGGCCAACGTCCTGACTTTC.

V gene TRBV7-3 combines with J gene TRBJ1-1; 7 bases fit TRBD1. The CDR3 is made up of 13 amino acids. Germline CDR1 is SGHTA and CDR2 is FQGTGA. V lost 5 bases to trimming and J lost 10 bases; unmatched junction nucleotides: 10. CDR3 in DNA: TGTGCCAGCAGCACAGGGGCCAGGGAGGTAGCTTTCTTT. Its protein product is CASSTGAREVAFF.

This rearrangement joins TRBV7-8 to TRBJ2-2; TRBD1 matches 8 bases. The germline gives CDR1 SGHVS, CDR2 FQNEAQ. V trimming: 5 bases; J trimming: 7 bases; junction bases outside the gene matches: 6. The CDR3 covers 14 residues. CDR3 residues: CASSPGQGIGELFF. The CDR3 DNA reads TGTGCCAGCAGCCCCGGACAGGGAATCGGGGAGCTGTTTTTT.

The chain is built from TRBV5-1 and TRBJ2-7; D call uncertain. The V and J ends lost 4 bases and 5 bases respectively, with 13 bases between them. The CDR3 covers 13 residues. Germline values: CDR1 SGHRS, CDR2 YFSETQ. CDR3 nucleotide sequence: TGCGCCAGCAGCCTCGATGAGATGAACGAGCAGTACTTC. Its translation is CASSLDEMNEQYF. The variable domain in full, with the rest retrieved from reference TRBV5-1 and TRBJ2-7, is KAGVTQTPRYLIKTRGQQVTLSCSPISGHRSVSWYQQTPGQGLQFLFEYFSETQRNKGNFPGRFSGRQFSNSRSEMNVSTLELGDSALYLCASSLDEMNEQYFGPGTRLTVT.

This clone was seen more than once but under ten times. This rearrangement joins TRBV6-4 to TRBJ2-6; D is undetermined. The CDR3 runs to 15 residues. The V gene lost 3 bases and the J gene lost 0 bases, with 6 bases spanning the gap. Germline V lookup: CDR1 MRHNA, CDR2 SNTAGT. CDR3 sequence (DNA): TGTGCCAGCAGTGAAGACACCTCTGGGGCCAACGTCCTGACTTTC. Amino acids: CASSEDTSGANVLTF.

J is TRBJ2-2 and V is TRBV27; 7 bases map to TRBD1. After removal of 6 bases from V and 1 base from J, the junction contained 5 bases not matched to a gene. The germline V gene has CDR1 MNHEY and CDR2 SMNVEV (reference sequence). This CDR3 spans 15 amino acids. The CDR3 region is CASRIGTVNTGELFF. In DNA form, the CDR3 reads TGTGCCAGCAGGATCGGGACAGTGAACACCGGGGAGCTGTTTTTT.

This clone occurred a few times. V usage is TRBV5-4 and J usage is TRBJ2-5; D is unclear. The germline V gene has CDR1 SGHNT and CDR2 YYREEE (reference sequence). Between the trimmed V and J ends, which lost 3 bases and 1 base, there was a span of 7 bases. This CDR3 contains 13 residues. The CDR3 region is CASSSVLQETQYF. The CDR3 nucleotides read TGTGCCAGCAGCTCCGTTCTCCAAGAGACCCAGTACTTC.

V is TRBV4-1 and J is TRBJ1-1; weak D call: TRBD1 (5 bases). Germline V CDR1 and CDR2: MGHRA, YSYEKL. This CDR3 has 16 amino acids. V was cut by 0 bases and J by 11 bases, with 22 bases left in between. CDR3 DNA: TGCGCCAGCAGCCAAGAATCTCCGGGGCCTTGGGGAGGGGCTTTCTTT. The encoded protein is CASSQESPGPWGGAFF.

The chain couples TRBV19 to TRBJ1-4; D might be TRBD1 (5 bases). The CDR3 loop spans 14 amino acids. Germline V gives CDR1 LNHDA, CDR2 SQIVND (reference sequence). V shed 6 bases and J shed 0 bases, with 8 bases lying between them. The CDR3 reads CASRPDTTNEKLFF. Here the CDR3 DNA reads TGTGCCAGTAGACCGGACACAACTAATGAAAAACTGTTTTTT.

The table lists this clone with a few counts. The chain links TRBV20-1 to TRBJ1-2, with 10 bases aligning to TRBD1. Germline trimming cut 7 bases from V and 9 bases from J; bases unmatched to any gene: 5. Germline V CDR1 and CDR2: DFQATT, SNEGSKA (reference sequence). The CDR3 runs 11 residues. Here the CDR3 DNA reads TGCAGTGTCGGGACAGGGGCGAGCTACACCTTC. Its translation is CSVGTGASYTF.

This clone came up a few times. This chain uses TRBV6-5 with TRBJ1-1; D uncertain. V gave up 5 bases and J gave up 9 bases, with 10 bases separating them. Germline values: CDR1 MNHEY, CDR2 SVGAGI. The CDR3 runs to 11 residues. The CDR3 DNA sequence: TGTGCCAGCAGTCGAGGCGCAAAAGCTTTCTTT. Amino acids: CASSRGAKAFF.

The CDR3 DNA reads TGCGCCAGCAGCTTGGGACTGTCCTATGGCTACACCTTC. This encodes CASSLGLSYGYTF. This chain uses TRBV5-1 with TRBJ1-2, with D unresolved. This CDR3 contains 13 residues. Germline CDR1 and CDR2: SGHRS and YFSETQ. V was pared by 0 bases and J by 4 bases, with 7 bases between.

A few counts support this clone. This chain links TRBV15 with TRBJ2-3; 8 bases line up with TRBD1. In germline, CDR1 is LNHNV, CDR2 YYDKDF (reference sequence). V lost 3 bases to trimming and J lost 6 bases; unmatched junction nucleotides: 8. The length of the CDR3 is 15 residues. The chain's CDR3 is CATSSRTGSADTQYF. The CDR3 region has the DNA TGTGCCACCAGCAGCCGGACAGGGTCCGCCGATACGCAGTATTTT.

This chain links TRBV10-1 with TRBJ2-5; D gene uncertain. Germline V CDR1 and CDR2: WNHNN, SYGVQD (reference sequence). The CDR3 is 13 amino acids. V was cut by 0 bases and J by 2 bases, with 4 bases left in between. CDR3: CASSESSQETQYF. For the CDR3, the DNA is TGCGCCAGCAGTGAGTCTTCACAAGAGACCCAGTACTTC.

The chain combines TRBV7-7 with TRBJ2-5; TRBD2 is a possible D gene (6 bases). The CDR3 runs to 14 residues. The germline V gene has CDR1 SSHAT and CDR2 FNYEAQ (reference sequence). With 5 bases removed from V and 5 bases from J, the gap between germline ends came to 15 bases. The CDR3 region is CASSRSRGTETQYF. DNA for the CDR3: TGTGCCAGCAGCCGGTCGCGGGGCACGGAGACCCAGTACTTC.

In its sample, this clone was seen a few times. This rearrangement joins TRBV27 to TRBJ2-3; 9 positions match TRBD1. Germline V CDR1 and CDR2: MNHEY, SMNVEV (reference sequence). V lost 3 bases to trimming and J lost 3 bases; unmatched junction nucleotides: 7. CDR3 size: 16 residues. The CDR3 is CASSFPPGQGTDTQYF. Here the CDR3 DNA reads TGTGCCAGCAGTTTCCCACCGGGACAGGGAACAGATACGCAGTATTTT.

The chain combines TRBV5-1 with TRBJ2-3; 8 nucleotides align to TRBD1. V shed 3 bases, J shed 6 bases, and the junction held 12 bases outside the gene matches. Germline V lookup: CDR1 SGHRS, CDR2 YFSETQ. This CDR3 spans 16 amino acids. The CDR3 here is CASSSSRGQGVDTQYF. Here the CDR3 DNA reads TGCGCCAGCAGCTCCTCCCGTGGACAGGGTGTGGATACGCAGTATTTT.

This clone was recorded only once. CDR3 nucleotides: TGTGCCACCAGCAGGGCTGGGACAGGGAATAATTCACCCCTCCACTTT. Translated: CATSRAGTGNNSPLHF. The chain links TRBV15 to TRBJ1-6, with 9 nucleotides matching TRBD1. This CDR3 region has 16 residues. V was clipped by 3 bases and J by 5 bases; unmatched bases: 5. The germline V gene encodes CDR1 LNHNV and CDR2 YYDKDF (reference sequence).

V usage is TRBV14 and J usage is TRBJ1-5; D call uncertain. The germline V and J ends were trimmed by 0 bases and 0 bases, with 18 bases remaining between them. Looked up from germline, CDR1 is SGHDN and CDR2 is FVKESK. The CDR3 contains 19 residues. The CDR3 is CASSQDRGDGISSNQPQHF. The CDR3, as DNA: TGTGCCAGCAGCCAAGATAGAGGAGATGGCATTTCTAGCAATCAGCCCCAGCATTTT.

V gene TRBV6-1 combines with J gene TRBJ2-5; D unclear. Germline loops: CDR1 MNHNS, CDR2 SASEGT. Trimming shortened V by 10 bases and J by 5 bases, and 14 bases separated the two germline ends. The CDR3 has 12 residues. For the CDR3, the DNA is TGTGCCACCTATTCCGGAGCCGAGACCCAGTACTTC. This codes for CATYSGAETQYF.

The genes are TRBV7-9 and TRBJ1-1; 7 bases are a match to TRBD1. Germline lookup yields CDR1 SEHNR and CDR2 FQNEAQ (reference sequence). CDR3 size: 16 residues. Germline trimming cut 5 bases from V and 1 base from J; bases unmatched to any gene: 10. CDR3 in DNA: TGTGCCAGCAGCCCTCGACAGGGCCGGGGGAACACTGAAGCTTTCTTT. Its translation: CASSPRQGRGNTEAFF.

V and J are TRBV27 and TRBJ1-5, with D tentatively TRBD1 (6 bases). Trimming removed 5 bases at V and 9 bases at J, with 14 bases between. Germline V lookup: CDR1 MNHEY, CDR2 SMNVEV (reference sequence). The CDR3 is 13 amino acids. The CDR3 DNA reads as TGTGCCAGCAGTCCCGACAGGCCACGGCCCCAGCATTTT. This sequence encodes CASSPDRPRPQHF.

Remarks on this clone: Other DNA sequences in the sample encode the same CDR3. The V and J genes are TRBV29-1 and TRBJ2-1; 14 bases map to TRBD2. Unmatched junction bases numbered 11, after V lost 3 bases and J lost 4 bases. The germline V gene encodes CDR1 SQVTM and CDR2 ANQGSEA. This CDR3 has 18 amino acids. The CDR3 coding sequence is TGCAGCGTTGAGGGACTAGCGGGGGCCGTAAGCTCTTACAATGAGCAGTTCTTC. Translated: CSVEGLAGAVSSYNEQFF.

The chain is built from TRBV15 and TRBJ2-7; TRBD1 agrees at 7 bases. The CDR3 consists of 14 residues. CDR1 LNHNV and CDR2 YYDKDF come from the germline V gene (reference sequence). J was trimmed by 0 bases and V by 4 bases; bases with no gene match: 3. This chain's CDR3 is CATSTRDSSYEQYF. The CDR3 DNA follows: TGTGCCACCAGCACTAGGGACAGCTCCTACGAGCAGTACTTC.

The gene calls are TRBV27 and TRBJ1-6; a possible D gene is TRBD1 (5 bases). The CDR3 is made up of 15 amino acids. Trimming removed 7 bases at V and 7 bases at J, with 17 bases between. Germline CDR1 MNHEY, CDR2 SMNVEV (reference sequence). CDR3 loop: CASMIGASLNSPLHF. The CDR3, as DNA: TGTGCCAGCATGATTGGGGCATCGTTGAATTCACCCCTCCACTTT.

The rearrangement uses TRBV30 and TRBJ2-1; 7 bases fit TRBD1. Germline CDR1 reads GTSNPN; CDR2 reads SVGIG (reference sequence). The CDR3 loop spans 16 amino acids. The V segment lost 3 bases and the J segment 0 bases; nucleotides outside the gene matches: 8. This CDR3 is CAWRGGEPGSYNEQFF. DNA for the CDR3: TGTGCCTGGAGAGGGGGCGAACCTGGCTCCTACAATGAGCAGTTCTTC. Full variable domain (outside the CDR3, taken from reference TRBV30 and TRBJ2-1): SQTIHQWPATLVQPVGSPLSLECTVEGTSNPNLYWYRQAAGRGLQLLFYSVGIGQISSEVPQNLSASRPQDRQFILSSKKLLLSDSGFYLCAWRGGEPGSYNEQFFGPGTRLTVL.

The chain carries TRBV5-4 and TRBJ2-7, with 12 bases aligning to TRBD2. V shed 4 bases, J shed 2 bases, and the junction held 10 bases outside the gene matches. CDR1 SGHNT and CDR2 YYREEE come from the germline V gene (reference sequence). The CDR3 runs 17 residues. The CDR3 is CASSGIGASGGAYEQYF. The CDR3 bases are TGTGCCAGCAGCGGAATTGGGGCTAGCGGGGGGGCCTACGAGCAGTACTTC.